This T cell receptor beta chain was profiled in a study of blood T cell repertoires in COVID-19. Using immunoSEQ multiplex PCR, the repertoire was profiled, and TCRdb retains in-frame clones only, with some absent. The sample has around 220,000 clones, about 90% seen once. In germline, CDR1 is LGHDT, CDR2 YNNKEL (reference sequence). The CDR3 is made up of 13 amino acids. V dropped 1 base and J dropped 4 bases, with 5 bases sitting between them. This chain uses TRBV3-1 (or the pseudogene TRBV3-2) with TRBJ1-5; D is ambiguous. The sample taken for sequencing was peripheral blood. This sequence was found in a man aged 35-49 years with active or convalescent COVID-19. CDR3: CASSQGPNQPQHF. The CDR3 coding sequence is TGTGCCAGCAGCCAAGGGCCGAATCAGCCCCAGCATTTT.